Below are 27 T cell receptor beta chains sequenced from a single sample in a study of shared clonotypes between healthy human individuals. Positively selected for CCR7, the CD45RO-negative cells used as naive CD8 cells excluded terminally differentiated effector memory CD45RA+ cells. Clones were read by immunoSEQ multiplex PCR, and TCRdb kept only the in-frame ones, dropping some. The sample includes approximately 1.9 million clones, around 93% of them seen just once. Sequenced input: naive CD8+ T cells from PBMCs. The receptors were sampled from a young man in good health. Some clones in this sample may be carry-over from other donors' samples.

The V call is TRBV7-6, the J call TRBJ2-7, with TRBD1 identical over 9 bases. Germline-derived CDR1 and CDR2 are SGHVS and FNYEAQ. J lost 5 bases, V lost 5 bases, and 10 bases had no gene match. This CDR3 has 15 amino acids. The CDR3 sequence: CASSPSRTGGNEQYF. The CDR3 DNA is TGTGCCAGCAGCCCCTCCCGCACAGGGGGCAACGAGCAGTACTTC.

The chain joins TRBV7-8 to TRBJ2-5, with D perhaps matching TRBD2 (5 bases). V shed 3 bases and J shed 1 base, with 12 bases lying between them. CDR3 length: 15 amino acids. Germline V lookup: CDR1 SGHVS, CDR2 FQNEAQ. The DNA for the CDR3 is TGTGCCAGCAGCTTGATAGCGCCCCTCCAAGAGACCCAGTACTTC. It encodes CASSLIAPLQETQYF. Variable domain in full (rest from reference TRBV7-8 and TRBJ2-5): GAGVSQSPRYKVAKRGQDVALRCDPISGHVSLFWYQQALGQGPEFLTYFQNEAQLDKSGLPSDRFFAERPEGSVSTLKIQRTQQEDSAVYLCASSLIAPLQETQYFGPGTRLLVL.

The J gene is TRBJ2-7, the V gene TRBV11-2, with D possibly matching TRBD1 (5 bases). The CDR3 runs 14 residues. Germline CDR1 reads SGHAT; CDR2 reads FQNNGV. V shed 4 bases and J shed 6 bases, with 16 bases lying between them. The CDR3 sequence: CASSSINPGIEQYF. CDR3 coding DNA: TGTGCCAGCAGCTCCATTAACCCAGGGATCGAGCAGTACTTC.

The chain employs TRBV18 and TRBJ2-7, with TRBD2 as a possible D gene (5 bases). Per the germline V gene, CDR1 is KGHSH and CDR2 is LQKENI. V lost 0 bases and J lost 2, with 17 bases in between. The length of the CDR3 is 17 residues. The CDR3 DNA reads TGTGCCAGCTCACCACCGGGTCTTTCGGGAATTACCTACGAGCAGTACTTC. It yields the protein CASSPPGLSGITYEQYF.

The V gene is TRBV2, the J gene TRBJ2-1; D is unclear. CDR1 SNHLY and CDR2 FYNNEI come from the germline V gene. V lost 4 bases and J lost 5, with 3 bases in between. The CDR3 loop spans 11 amino acids. The CDR3 sequence: CASSVDNEQFF. The CDR3 DNA follows: TGTGCCAGCAGTGTAGACAATGAGCAGTTCTTC.

J is TRBJ2-3 and V is TRBV10-1; 7 nucleotides line up with TRBD2. The CDR3 length is 12 residues. CDR1 and CDR2 from the germline V gene are WNHNN and SYGVQD (reference sequence). The J segment lost 3 bases and the V segment lost 8 bases, leaving 2 bases of the junction unmatched. CDR3 sequence (DNA): TGCGCCAGCGGGGAGGGGACAGATACGCAGTATTTT. Its protein product is CASGEGTDTQYF.

This chain links TRBV28 with TRBJ2-5; 7 bases align to TRBD2. The CDR3 has 15 amino acids. Germline CDR1 and CDR2: MDHEN and SYDVKM. Trimming cost V 3 bases and J 4 bases; bases outside gene matches: 8. The CDR3 sequence is CASSFAGVGGETQYF. The CDR3 DNA is TGTGCCAGCAGTTTCGCGGGAGTGGGAGGAGAGACCCAGTACTTC.

The V gene is TRBV5-5, the J gene TRBJ2-7; a possible D gene is TRBD2 (6 bases). Germline CDR1 SGHKS, CDR2 YYEKEE (reference sequence). The CDR3 loop spans 17 amino acids. V was pared by 0 bases and J by 3 bases, with 19 bases between. CDR3 DNA: TGTGCCAGCAGCTTGGGGGCCCCCGGGGAGGTCGTCTACGAGCAGTACTTC. Translating gives CASSLGAPGEVVYEQYF.

The chain combines TRBV28 with TRBJ1-1; D remains ambiguous. Germline loops: CDR1 MDHEN, CDR2 SYDVKM. Deletions cut 2 bases from V and 0 bases from J, with 16 bases between. This CDR3 is built from 17 residues. The CDR3 loop reads CASSLDREGGLNTEAFF. CDR3 bases: TGTGCCAGCAGTTTAGATAGGGAAGGCGGTCTGAACACTGAAGCTTTCTTT.

The genes are TRBV9 and TRBJ2-3; a weak D match, TRBD1 (7 bases). Germline V gives CDR1 SGDLS, CDR2 YYNGEE. The CDR3 is 15 residues long. Trimming left V 5 bases short and J 1 base short, with 14 bases between. CDR3 sequence (DNA): TGTGCCAGCAGTGGCGGAGGGGGCGGCACAGATACGCAGTATTTT. It codes for CASSGGGGGTDTQYF.

The V call is TRBV10-3, the J call TRBJ2-7; D call uncertain. The CDR3 runs 13 residues. Trimming pared 3 bases from V and 2 bases from J, leaving 8 bases between. Germline-derived CDR1 and CDR2 are ENHRY and SYGVKD. Here the CDR3 reads CAISDPLAYEQYF. CDR3 coding DNA: TGTGCCATCAGTGACCCGCTAGCCTACGAGCAGTACTTC.

Concerning this clone itself: This same CDR3 is encoded by further DNA sequences in the sample. This sequence joins TRBV7-8 and TRBJ2-7; 10 bases match TRBD1. Trimming removed 3 bases from V and 2 bases from J; junction bases left unmatched: 1. This CDR3 is 14 amino acids long. Germline loops: CDR1 SGHVS, CDR2 FQNEAQ. DNA for the CDR3: TGTGCCAGCAGCTTGGGACAGGGGACCTACGAGCAGTACTTC. Protein: CASSLGQGTYEQYF.

The chain has TRBV12-5 and TRBJ1-2; 7 positions match TRBD1. There are 15 residues in the CDR3. V shed 3 bases and J 3 bases; nucleotides not matched to a gene: 7. Germline assignment: CDR1 LGHNT and CDR2 FRNRAP. CDR3 DNA sequence: TGTGCTAGTGGTTTAGAGGGGGCGCCCCACTATGGCTACACCTTC. Residues: CASGLEGAPHYGYTF.

The chain recombines TRBV28 with TRBJ2-7, with a tentative D call TRBD1 (5 bases). Trimming removed 2 bases from V and 2 bases from J, with 16 bases in between. The length of the CDR3 is 16 residues. Germline V CDR1 and CDR2: MDHEN, SYDVKM. In DNA, the CDR3 is TGTGCCAGCAGTTTAGGGGCCGAAGGTACAGCCTACGAGCAGTACTTC. As protein: CASSLGAEGTAYEQYF.

This sequence joins TRBV27 and TRBJ1-5; D unclear. Deletions cut 6 bases from V and 2 bases from J, with 11 bases between. The germline gives CDR1 MNHEY, CDR2 SMNVEV (reference sequence). The length of the CDR3 is 14 residues. CDR3 in DNA: TGTGCCAGCAGCACAAATCGTGGCAATCAGCCCCAGCATTTT. Translated: CASSTNRGNQPQHF.

V and J are TRBV19 and TRBJ1-1, with D tentatively TRBD1 (6 bases). Trimming took off 11 bases at V and 4 bases at J, with 14 bases between the two ends. Per germline, CDR1 LNHDA and CDR2 SQIVND (reference sequence). This CDR3 is built from 12 residues. The CDR3 DNA reads as TGTGCCGCACAGGGCGATCTCACTGAAGCTTTCTTT. Amino acid sequence: CAAQGDLTEAFF.

This chain links TRBV13 with TRBJ2-7; 7 bases are a match to TRBD1. J lost 3 bases, V lost 6 bases, and 5 bases had no gene match. There are 13 residues in the CDR3. The germline CDR1 and CDR2 sequences are PRHDT and FYEKMQ (reference sequence). CDR3 loop: CASRAGTDYEQYF. DNA for the CDR3: TGTGCCAGCAGAGCCGGGACAGACTACGAGCAGTACTTC.

V is TRBV11-2 and J is TRBJ2-5; possible D gene TRBD2, 5 bases. Germline assignment: CDR1 SGHAT and CDR2 FQNNGV. V dropped 4 bases and J dropped 11 bases, with 14 bases sitting between them. CDR3 size: 12 residues. The CDR3 is CASSSPSRGQYF. The CDR3 nucleotides read TGTGCCAGCAGCTCACCCAGCCGGGGACAGTACTTC.

Of note for this clone: This same CDR3 is encoded by further DNA sequences in the sample. The gene calls are TRBV29-1 and TRBJ2-7; a weak D match, TRBD1 (6 bases). This CDR3 has 12 amino acids. The germline CDR1 and CDR2 sequences are SQVTM and ANQGSEA. Trimming shortened V by 6 bases and J by 2 bases, and 11 bases separated the two germline ends. CDR3 nucleotides: TGCAGCGTACCACAGGGACCCTACGAGCAGTACTTC. Translated: CSVPQGPYEQYF.

The J gene is TRBJ2-2, the V gene TRBV13; tentative D call: TRBD1 (7 bases). Per the germline V gene, CDR1 is PRHDT and CDR2 is FYEKMQ (reference sequence). V was clipped by 1 base and J by 3 bases, with 9 bases between them. The length of the CDR3 is 15 residues. CDR3 coding DNA: TGTGCCAGCAGCTTAGTCAGGGGGGACACCGGGGAGCTGTTTTTT. Residues: CASSLVRGDTGELFF.

The V gene is TRBV5-4, the J gene TRBJ2-3, with 7 bases matching TRBD2. Trimming at V came to 0 bases and at J to 2 bases, leaving 6 bases not matched to a gene. From germline, CDR1 is SGHNT and CDR2 YYREEE (reference sequence). The CDR3 contains 16 residues. The CDR3 here is CASSLAVGGPTDTQYF. CDR3 nucleotide sequence: TGTGCCAGCAGCTTGGCCGTGGGAGGGCCCACAGATACGCAGTATTTT.

The V call is TRBV5-4, the J call TRBJ1-2, with D maybe TRBD1 (6 bases). Trimming removed 4 bases from V and 5 bases from J, with 15 bases in between. CDR3 length: 14 amino acids. The germline gives CDR1 SGHNT, CDR2 YYREEE (reference sequence). The CDR3 reads CASSPGGTLYGYTF. CDR3 coding DNA: TGTGCCAGCAGCCCGGGGGGGACACTATATGGCTACACCTTC.

J is TRBJ2-1 and V is TRBV28; D ambiguous. CDR1 is MDHEN, CDR2 SYDVKM, per germline. V shed 3 bases and J shed 7 bases, with 13 bases lying between them. This CDR3 has 14 amino acids. CDR3 coding DNA: TGTGCCAGCAGTTTCCTTCACCGGCCAAATGAGCAGTTCTTC. This encodes CASSFLHRPNEQFF. Based on the CDR3 plus reference TRBV28 and TRBJ2-1, the full variable domain is DVKVTQSSRYLVKRTGEKVFLECVQDMDHENMFWYRQDPGLGLRLIYFSYDVKMKEKGDIPEGYSVSREKKERFSLILESASTNQTSMYLCASSFLHRPNEQFFGPGTRLTVL.

The V gene is TRBV16, the J gene TRBJ1-1; D remains ambiguous. The CDR3 has 15 amino acids. Germline CDR1 and CDR2: KGHSY and FQNENV. Deletions cut 2 bases from V and 3 bases from J, with 13 bases between. Written as DNA, the CDR3 is TGTGCCAGCAGCCAAAGGTCAGCAGATTACACTGAAGCTTTCTTT. Its translation: CASSQRSADYTEAFF.

The chain has TRBV13 and TRBJ1-2, with TRBD1 as a possible D gene (6 bases). Between the trimmed V and J ends, which lost 4 bases and 5 bases, there was a span of 17 bases. This CDR3 comprises 15 residues. Germline CDR1 reads PRHDT; CDR2 reads FYEKMQ (reference sequence). Written as DNA, the CDR3 is TGTGCCAGCAGCTCCATAACACAGGGTTATTATGGCTACACCTTC. It is translated as CASSSITQGYYGYTF. Full variable domain (remainder filled in from reference TRBV13 and TRBJ1-2): AAGVIQSPRHLIKEKRETATLKCYPIPRHDTVYWYQQGPGQDPQFLISFYEKMQSDKGSIPDRFSAQQFSDYHSELNMSSLELGDSALYFCASSSITQGYYGYTFGSGTRLTVV.

The chain carries TRBV6-1 and TRBJ2-7; tentative D call: TRBD1 (5 bases). The CDR3 is made up of 16 amino acids. CDR1 is MNHNS and CDR2 is SASEGT in the germline V gene. The V end lost 2 bases, the J end lost 2 bases, and 16 bases lay between the germline ends. Here the CDR3 reads CASSEYPRTSTYEQYF. The CDR3, as DNA: TGTGCCAGCAGTGAATACCCTCGGACATCGACCTACGAGCAGTACTTC.

This rearrangement joins TRBV6-5 to TRBJ2-7; D is ambiguous. V was shortened by 2 bases and J by 3 bases, with 14 bases between the two germline ends. Looked up from germline, CDR1 is MNHEY and CDR2 is SVGAGI. CDR3 length: 15 amino acids. CDR3 residues: CASSYDETDSYEQYF. The CDR3 nucleotides read TGTGCCAGCAGTTACGATGAGACGGATAGCTACGAGCAGTACTTC.